These T cell receptor beta chains were read from a single sample in a study of human T cells and chemical hapten exposure. TCRdb fed the 5' RACE reads into MiXCR, producing one record per CDR3 protein. The data contain approximately 150,000 distinct CDR3 sequences, roughly 4% of them singletons. The origin of the receptors is a female donor in good health. CDR3s include the opening cysteine and the closing phenylalanine or tryptophan. The order of the fields is J gene, V gene, CDR3 length, D gene, clone size, CDR3 DNA, CDR3 protein. The D gene is left open where the match is weak. A row's size may be missing; if present it is once, few, many or a size class.

TRBJ1-3 TRBV5-6 14 . many TGTGCCAGCAGGAGGGGGGGCACTGGAAACACCATATATTTT CASRRGGTGNTIYF
TRBJ2-5 TRBV28 15 . many TGTGCCAGCAGGACCCCGCGGGGCGCGGTAGAGACCCAGTACTTC CASRTPRGAVETQYF
TRBJ2-1 TRBV7-2 16 TRBD2 many TGTGCCAGCAGCTTAGCGTGGGCTAGCGGGGGTAGGGAGCAGTTCTTC CASSLAWASGGREQFF
TRBJ2-1 TRBV7-2 15 . few TGTGCCAGCAGCTTTATGAGGGGGGGAGGGAATGAGCAGTTCTTC CASSFMRGGGNEQFF
TRBJ1-2 TRBV13 16 TRBD1 many TGTGCCAGCAGCGCCGCAAGGACAGGGGCGATTGCTGGCTACACCTTC CASSAARTGAIAGYTF
TRBJ1-6 TRBV11-1 17 TRBD1 many TGTGCCAGCAGCTTCGGGACAGGGGGTACCTATAATTCACCCCTCCACTTT CASSFGTGGTYNSPLHF
TRBJ2-3 TRBV2 12 . many TGTGCCAGCGCGGCCTCCACAGATACGCAGTATTTT CASAASTDTQYF
TRBJ2-5 TRBV20-1 15 TRBD2 . TGCAGTGCCAGGACTAGCGGGGGGGTGATCCGGACCCAGTACTTC CSARTSGGVIRTQYF
TRBJ2-6 TRBV18 19 . many TGTGCCAGCTCACCCTCCCCCCTGACAGTGACCTCTGGGGCCAACGTCCTGACTTTC CASSPSPLTVTSGANVLTF
TRBJ2-3 TRBV7-2 12 . many TGTGCCAGCAGCTTAGATGGCAGGGGAGAGTATTTT CASSLDGRGEYF
TRBJ1-2 TRBV20-1 15 . many TGCAGTGCTAGAGATTCGGGCAGCACGGGCTATGGCTACACCTTC CSARDSGSTGYGYTF